This T cell receptor (beta chain) was recorded in a study of breast tumors, draining lymph nodes, adjacent tissues. TCRdb analysed the multiplex PCR reads with MiXCR anew, one entry per CDR3 protein. The table lists around 150,000 distinct CDR3 sequences, less than 35% of them singletons. Of note for this clonotype: A read error may produce the germline difference seen at one junction end.

Germline V CDR1 and CDR2: MNHNY, SVGAGI (reference sequence). The CDR3 is 12 residues long. Samples came from axillary lymph nodes draining the breast cancer. This TCR derives from a female donor with breast cancer. Some clones in this sample may be carry-over from other donors' samples. Sample: axillary lymph node tissue. The rearrangement links TRBV6-6 to TRBJ2-3, with D unresolved. The CDR3 sequence: CASSHSPDTQYF. CDR3 nucleotides: TGTGCCAGCAGTCACTCCCCAGATACGCAGTATTTT.